This TCR beta chain was captured by sequencing in a study of Tregs in tolerant kidney transplant recipients. For the study at large: Related graft donors supplied nonmyeloablative bone marrow transplants, and mixed chimerism was transient. Points from the study as a whole: Changing PCR primers prevented nucleotide comparison between some patients' samples. The most relevant donor-specific Treg TCRbeta repertoire apparently came from expansion with activated donor B cells.

In the case of this clone: Its antigen is not identified.

Thawed PBMCs were FACS-sorted into unstimulated CD4+CD25+CD127- regulatory T cells, CD4+CD25- non-regulatory cells, CD4 and CD8 cells. Repertoires were generated with immunoSEQ multiplex PCR, while TCRdb's copy carries only in-frame clones and drops some. The sample contains roughly 66,000 clones, over 85% of which appear only once. Germline CDR1 is MNHEY and CDR2 is SVGAGI. V was clipped by 7 bases and J by 5 bases; unmatched bases: 7. CDR3 length: 13 residues. Sequencing used CD8+ T cells from blood, obtained before the transplant. This TCR came from a human donor who received a combined kidney and bone marrow transplant. V gene TRBV6-5 combines with J gene TRBJ1-1, with 7 bases that match TRBD1. The CDR3 DNA follows: TGTGCCAGCATTTCAGGGGGAGGTACTGAAGCTTTCTTT. This translates into CASISGGGTEAFF.